Following are 5 T cell receptor beta chains from one sample sequenced in a study of vaccination and CD4 T cells after COVID-19. Treatment noted: roughly ten-day PBMC culture with coronavirus spike peptide pools or control peptides (ViraFEST assay). The assay that was used to sequence DNA from cultured CD4+ T cells was the Oncomine TCR Beta short-read assay. In TCRdb, the PCR reads were re-called with MiXCR into one record per CDR3 protein. The sample consists of around 19,000 distinct CDR3 sequences, roughly 50% of them appearing once. No cognate antigen is known for these TCRs. The sample was CD4+ T cells from blood, cultured in vitro, taken before SARS-CoV-2 vaccination. These receptors all come from a human donor who had recovered from COVID-19.

The rearrangement links TRBV11-2 to TRBJ2-5; D gene unclear. The CDR3 loop spans 13 amino acids. Germline assignment: CDR1 SGHAT and CDR2 FQNNGV. The V end lost 4 bases, the J end lost 1 base, and 7 bases lay between the germline ends. In DNA, the CDR3 is TGTGCCAGCAGCTGGGCCGTCCAAGAGACCCAGTACTTC. Amino acids: CASSWAVQETQYF.

This clonotype was counted a single time. In DNA form, the CDR3 reads TGTGCCAGCAGCGGGGAACAGGGACGCTATGGCTACACCTTC. This codes for CASSGEQGRYGYTF. The chain couples TRBV5-4 to TRBJ1-2; tentatively, D is TRBD1 (6 bases). The V gene's germline CDR1 is SGHNT and CDR2 YYREEE (reference sequence). The CDR3 contains 14 residues. With 4 bases removed from V and 4 bases from J, the gap between germline ends came to 14 bases.

The chain employs TRBV7-9 and TRBJ1-1; D possibly corresponds to TRBD1 (5 bases). The germline V gene has CDR1 SEHNR and CDR2 FQNEAQ (reference sequence). Trimming shortened V by 2 bases and J by 5 bases, and 21 bases separated the two germline ends. The CDR3 spans 17 residues. The CDR3 loop is CASSLSKWGRRRTEAFF. The CDR3 nucleotides are TGTGCCAGCAGCTTAAGTAAATGGGGCAGGAGACGGACTGAAGCTTTCTTT. The full variable domain, its missing parts supplied by reference TRBV7-9 and TRBJ1-1, is DTGVSQNPRHKITKRGQNVTFRCDPISEHNRLYWYRQTLGQGPEFLTYFQNEAQLEKSRLLSDRFSAERPKGSFSTLEIQRTEQGDSAMYLCASSLSKWGRRRTEAFFGQGTRLTVV.

This chain links TRBV7-2 with TRBJ1-2; D is perhaps TRBD1 (5 bases). Deletions cut 5 bases from V and 5 bases from J, with 15 bases between. Looked up from germline, CDR1 is SGHTA and CDR2 is FQGNSA. CDR3 size: 14 residues. The CDR3 nucleotides are TGTGCCAGCAGCATTACCGGGACGGAGTATGGCTACACCTTC. The encoded protein is CASSITGTEYGYTF.

This clonotype was seen a few times. The chain uses TRBV6-5 and TRBJ1-1; no reliable D call. The CDR3 has 17 residues. V shed 0 bases and J shed 0 bases, with 14 bases lying between them. In germline, CDR1 is MNHEY, CDR2 SVGAGI. The CDR3 loop is CASSYSSRAVVNTEAFF. CDR3 sequence (DNA): TGTGCCAGCAGTTACTCATCGAGGGCGGTTGTGAACACTGAAGCTTTCTTT.